This T cell receptor beta chain was sequenced in a study of response to subunit inactivated influenza vaccine. TCRdb used MiXCR to reprocess the RT-PCR reads, holding one entry per CDR3 protein. The sample yields around 580,000 distinct CDR3 sequences, 12% seen once. V lost 6 bases, J lost 4 bases, and 8 bases stayed unmatched. This CDR3 comprises 15 residues. The sample in question was PBMCs from blood, obtained on the day of vaccination. The TCR was taken from a man aged 45-60 years who received an inactivated influenza vaccine. This sequence joins TRBV12-3 or TRBV12-4 and TRBJ2-1; 8 positions match TRBD2. Written as DNA, the CDR3 is TGTGCCAGCAGGTCCCGGGAGGGACTATACAATGAGCAGTTCTTC. It yields the protein CASRSREGLYNEQFF.